The 5 T cell receptor beta chains in this list originate from one sample, sequenced in a study of blood T cell repertoires in COVID-19. Produced via immunoSEQ multiplex PCR; TCRdb's table is partial and in-frame only. The sample shows about 94,000 clones, roughly 84% of them seen only once. Sequencing was carried out using peripheral blood. The receptors here all came from a man aged 55 to 70 with acute or convalescent COVID-19.

This CDR3 reads CASSLGYRDPSGNTIYF. CDR3 nucleotides: TGTGCCAGCAGCTTAGGTTACAGGGACCCCTCTGGAAACACCATATATTTT. This sequence joins TRBV7-8 and TRBJ1-3; D possibly corresponds to TRBD1 (6 bases). The germline V and J ends were trimmed by 1 base and 0 bases, with 13 bases remaining between them. The germline CDR1 and CDR2 sequences are SGHVS and FQNEAQ. The CDR3 extends over 17 amino acids.

The chain combines TRBV24-1 with TRBJ2-2; possibly TRBD1 for D (6 bases). The CDR3 length is 19 residues. CDR1 is KGHDR, CDR2 SFDVKD, per germline. Trimming cost V 4 bases and J 2 bases, with 22 bases left between them. CDR3 DNA sequence: TGTGCCACCAGTGACCCACCGGGACACCAGATGATTAACACCGGGGAGCTGTTTTTT. Protein: CATSDPPGHQMINTGELFF.

The rearrangement joins TRBV4-1 to TRBJ1-2; D not resolved. Trimming shortened V by 0 bases and J by 4 bases, and 9 bases separated the two germline ends. CDR3 length: 14 residues. CDR1 is MGHRA and CDR2 is YSYEKL in the germline V gene. The CDR3, as DNA: TGCGCCAGCAGCCAAGATAAAGGACTCTATGGCTACACCTTC. Translating it yields CASSQDKGLYGYTF.

The chain couples TRBV5-1 to TRBJ2-1; 8 bases fit TRBD1. V dropped 1 base and J dropped 6; count of bases not matched to a gene: 15. Germline V gene lookup returns CDR1 SGHRS and CDR2 YFSETQ. The CDR3 extends over 18 amino acids. The CDR3 here is CASSLIGAGGGFGNEQFF. The CDR3 nucleotides read TGCGCCAGCAGCTTGATAGGGGCAGGGGGCGGCTTCGGCAATGAGCAGTTCTTC.

The genes are TRBV2 and TRBJ2-7; 10 bases align to TRBD1. There are 13 residues in the CDR3. V trimming: 7 bases; J trimming: 4 bases; junction bases outside the gene matches: 4. Germline assignment: CDR1 SNHLY and CDR2 FYNNEI. The CDR3 region has the DNA TGTGCCAGCATAGGGACAGGGGTTTACGAGCAGTACTTC. Protein product: CASIGTGVYEQYF.